This entry concerns a single T cell receptor beta chain. Its recognized antigen is unknown. The germline gene is not matched at one end of the junction; a read error may be the cause. The CDR3, cysteine through phenylalanine, is 15 amino acids long. The entry retains the CDR3 DNA only, 45 bases that are in frame from base 1. The germline V gene encodes CDR1 MNHNS and CDR2 SASEGT. To estimate absolute template abundance from read counts, synthetic TCR analog templates were spiked into each PCR. Using the immunoSEQ assay, TCRbeta CDR3 regions were amplified from genomic DNA with bias-controlled V and J gene primers. Rearranged TCRbeta segments were sequenced at approximately 20X coverage. The published analysis was carried out like this. Sequencing errors were corrected by clustering and CDR3s were annotated against IMGT to assign V, D and J genes. Downstream analyses used only productive TCRbeta rearrangements and left out out-of-frame or stop-codon sequences. Clonality was computed as one minus Shannon entropy normalized by the log of the number of unique productive sequences. Fisher's exact test with Benjamini-Hochberg correction, at a threshold of adjusted p below 0.01, was used to find clones that differed between time points or between blood and tumor. Held by TCRdb, this immuneACCESS table contains in-frame sequences only and omits some clones. Under half of the omission traces to an unresolved V gene where checked; the cause of the rest is unknown. Clone size and the V and J calls come from that table; the DNA yielded D and trimming. In all, the sample holds about 95,000 clones, and 87% of those were seen once. The ten largest account for about 2% of the sample.

The label giving this sample's time point can be read as: pretreatment peripheral blood. A total of around 30 patients with locally advanced or metastatic urothelial carcinoma, treated at Memorial Sloan Kettering on a trial protocol, made up the cohort. Peripheral blood mononuclear cells were collected from each patient pretreatment and during treatment, giving between 1 and 8 total time points per patient. The Qiagen DNeasy Blood extraction kit was used to purify genomic DNA from total PBMCs and tumor samples. PBMCs were collected pretreatment and during treatment, and were isolated and stored as previously described. The entry originates in a study of PD-L1 blockade in urothelial cancer (TCRdb year 2017). About the investigation overall: Therapy was started in the mid-2010s for all patients, and atezolizumab 1,200 mg was administered intravenously every 3 weeks. An ECOG performance status of 0 or 1 was recorded for the patients, and 0 to 3 prior chemotherapy regimens had been received by the patients. Somatic, immune and clinical correlates of response to PD-L1 blockade with atezolizumab in urothelial cancer were the focus of an exploratory multi-omic analysis. In the same patients who had TCR sequencing, pretreatment tumors also underwent whole exome sequencing and RNA sequencing. Progression-free survival longer than 6 months counted as durable clinical benefit, and TCR features were additionally tested against both progression-free and overall survival. Roughly ten patients achieved durable clinical benefit and about 22 did not. Blood samples were analyzed at 3 weeks after treatment start (second dose) and at 6 weeks after treatment start. Some 30 patients had pretreatment blood TCR-seq, some 24 had at least one posttreatment blood collection, and some 24 had tumor TCR-seq. Pretreatment tumor samples, along with matched peripheral blood serially collected before and after atezolizumab treatment, were subjected to TCR sequencing. Blood samples yielded a median of about 150,000 T cells and roughly 83,000 unique TCRs, with median clonality approximately 0.08. About 85% of the roughly 29 patients were identified as males with urothelial cancer of bladder origin, and a prior smoking history was reported by 18 of 29 patients. Points the paper makes about the study in general: At 3 weeks after the start of treatment, tumor-associated TCR clones in peripheral blood had expanded more in patients with durable benefit (n of about 20, p = 0.022). A pretreatment peripheral blood TCR clonality below the median was linked to improved progression-free and overall survival. Because the sample size was small (n of about 30) and many of the analyses were exploratory, the results are meant to be hypothesis-generating.

This chain joins TRBV6-1 to TRBJ2-5, with 9 junctional bases fitting TRBD1. Source: PBMCs, taken around atezolizumab (anti-PD-L1) treatment. The sequence was obtained from a man between 60 and 70 years old with urothelial cancer. The CDR3 protein: CASSEDRGTRETQYF. The sequenced DNA: TGTGCCAGCAGCGAAGACAGGGGGACGAGAGAGACCCAGTACTTC.